This T cell receptor beta chain was found in a study of blood T cell repertoires in COVID-19. Study context: Specimens from acute and convalescent COVID-19 originated in the United States, Italy and Spain. T cells, B-cell-depleted T cells, or PBMCs provided the cDNA or gDNA that served as material.

The CDR3 contains 15 residues. The V and J ends lost 5 bases and 0 bases respectively, with 13 bases between them. CDR1 and CDR2 (germline): MNHEY, SVGEGT. Methods used by the authors: How many nucleated cells were present was estimated from reference gene primer amplification. Here immunoSEQ multiplex PCR was the method, and the copy in TCRdb shows in-frame clones only, minus some. The DNA gave D and trimming, while V, J and clone size come from that table. The table includes over 200,000 clones, 87% detected once. This chain links TRBV6-2 or TRBV6-3 with TRBJ1-1; TRBD1 might be the D (5 bases). The sample was peripheral blood. The receptor comes from a woman between 18 and 29 years old who had recovered from COVID-19. The CDR3 region has the DNA TGTGCCAGCAGTCCGGCGGGGGAAATGAACACTGAAGCTTTCTTT. Translating it yields CASSPAGEMNTEAFF.